A selection of T cell receptor beta chains follows, all from one sample in a study of cytotoxic CD8 clonotypes in ibrutinib-treated CLL. TCRdb's table, derived via immunoSEQ multiplex PCR, lists solely in-frame clones and lacks some. The sample has fewer than 300,000 clones; roughly 76% are singletons. Sequenced here: PBMCs, sampled at disease progression, from a patient treated with ibrutinib. The source is a human donor with chronic lymphocytic leukemia. The conserved cysteine and the conserved F or W are not part of the CDR3 here. Each record gives: V gene, J gene, clone size, CDR3 protein. Clone size is stated in some rows and not others, as once, few, many or a class when expanded.

TRBV15	TRBJ1-5	NA	ATSRQGRGNQPQH
TRBV4-3	TRBJ1-2	NA	ASSQTTGATGYT
TRBV7-2	TRBJ2-1	NA	ASSNTNNEQF
TRBV2	TRBJ2-7	NA	ASSDPKSGRSSYEQY
TRBV5-1	TRBJ2-1	NA	ASSIGSLNEQF
TRBV7-3	TRBJ2-1	NA	ASSLRTSGTRNEQF
TRBV18	TRBJ1-4	NA	ASSPGQSNEKLF
TRBV7-2	TRBJ2-7	NA	ASSRGGAASSYEQY
TRBV13	TRBJ1-3	NA	ASSLAGNTIY
TRBV7-2	TRBJ2-5	NA	ASSLTGGGETQY
TRBV9	TRBJ1-1	NA	ASQPGTPKWGTEAF
TRBV6-5	TRBJ1-2	NA	ASSLATGGGYT
TRBV4-1	TRBJ1-5	NA	ASSQGPLTQPQH
TRBV6-5	TRBJ1-5	NA	ASSPGRASNQPQH
TRBV2	TRBJ1-2	NA	ASSEKGVSNYGYT
TRBV13	TRBJ1-1	NA	ASSSVVATEAF
TRBV7-2	TRBJ2-7	once	ASSLGAALTYEQY
TRBV28	TRBJ2-7	NA	ASSPGDRPGWY
TRBV19	TRBJ1-2	NA	ASKVPTGGGYGYT
TRBV15	TRBJ2-7	NA	ATEDTSGGYEQY
TRBV29-1	TRBJ2-2	NA	SGYTTGELF
TRBV4-3	TRBJ2-1	once	ASSQDWASGSRYNEQF
TRBV5-4	TRBJ1-2	NA	ASSLAVPGQGAYGYT
TRBV6-5	TRBJ1-1	NA	ASSYSSDSEAF
TRBV6-5	TRBJ2-5	NA	ASSYIRGGETQY
TRBV10-3	TRBJ2-7	NA	AISENAGPYEQY
TRBV7-8	TRBJ2-7	once	ASSLTGSPYEQY
TRBV7-9	TRBJ2-7	few	ASSLVEGQREQY
TRBV6-5	TRBJ2-2	NA	ASSYSGAGGELF
TRBV28	TRBJ2-5	NA	ASRILAEETQY
TRBV19	TRBJ2-1	NA	ASSMYGRGPNEQF
TRBV2	TRBJ1-2	few	ASSSDRESLYGYT
TRBV28	TRBJ2-7	NA	ATLEYYEQY
TRBV18	TRBJ1-5	NA	ASSPGARGYRQPQH